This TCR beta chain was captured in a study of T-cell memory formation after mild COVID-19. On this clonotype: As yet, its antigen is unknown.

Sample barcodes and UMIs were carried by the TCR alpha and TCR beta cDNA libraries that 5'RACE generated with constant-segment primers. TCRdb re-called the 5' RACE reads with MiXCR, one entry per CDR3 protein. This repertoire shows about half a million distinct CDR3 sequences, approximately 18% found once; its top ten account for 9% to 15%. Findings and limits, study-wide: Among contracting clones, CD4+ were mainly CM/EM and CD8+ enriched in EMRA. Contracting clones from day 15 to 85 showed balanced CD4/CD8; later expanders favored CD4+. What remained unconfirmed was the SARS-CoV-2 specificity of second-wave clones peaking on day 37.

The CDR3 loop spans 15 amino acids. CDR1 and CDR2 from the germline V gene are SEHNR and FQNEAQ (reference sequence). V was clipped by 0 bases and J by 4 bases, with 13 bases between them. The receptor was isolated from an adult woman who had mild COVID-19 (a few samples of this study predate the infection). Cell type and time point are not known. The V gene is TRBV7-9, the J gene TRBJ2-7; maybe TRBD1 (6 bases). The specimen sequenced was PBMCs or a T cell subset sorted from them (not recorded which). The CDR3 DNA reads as TGTGCCAGCAGCTTAGCAATATTGGGGGCGTACGAGCAGTACTTC. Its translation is CASSLAILGAYEQYF.